One sample yielded the 11 T cell receptor beta chains listed below, sequenced in a study of T cell repertoires in cytomegalovirus infection. No antigen has been assigned to these receptors. In TCRdb, the reads were re-called with MiXCR into one record per CDR3 protein. This sample carries some 940,000 distinct CDR3 sequences, around 31% of them seen once, and the ten largest clones take roughly 13%. Sequencing used cultured CD8+ T cells from PBMCs, obtained from culture after CMV antigen stimulation. The receptors derive from a human donor in good health (CMV status not recorded). Some clones in this sample may be carry-over from other donors' samples.

This clonotype was recorded at least ten times. The CDR3 DNA follows: TGTGCCAGCAGTGAAATAACATACAGACTCATGAACACTGAAGCTTTCTTT. Protein product: CASSEITYRLMNTEAFF. V and J are TRBV6-1 and TRBJ1-1; D gene unclear. Germline V gives CDR1 MNHNS, CDR2 SASEGT. This CDR3 region has 17 residues. The V gene lost 2 bases and the J gene lost 0 bases, with 16 bases spanning the gap.

V is TRBV12-3 or TRBV12-4 and J is TRBJ1-5, with D possibly matching TRBD1 (5 bases). Trimming removed 3 bases at V and 6 bases at J, with 12 bases between. The CDR3 is 14 residues long. CDR3 bases: TGTGCCAGCAGTTTTGCCCTTAGGGGTCAGCCCCAGCATTTT. Translating gives CASSFALRGQPQHF.

This clonotype turned up a few times. The CDR3, as DNA: TGTGCCAGCAGCTGGGGACAGCCCATACCCTACAATGAGCAGTTCTTC. Protein product: CASSWGQPIPYNEQFF. The chain joins TRBV6-5 to TRBJ2-1; TRBD1 aligns across 7 bases. J gave up 2 bases and V 6 bases, and 10 bases lay outside the gene matches. This CDR3 contains 16 residues. Germline V gene data show CDR1 as MNHEY and CDR2 as SVGAGI.

This clonotype turned up a few times. The rearrangement uses TRBV11-1 and TRBJ1-1; weak D call: TRBD1 (5 bases). Trimming took off 5 bases at V and 1 base at J, with 11 bases between the two ends. The CDR3 contains 14 residues. Looked up from germline, CDR1 is SGHAT and CDR2 is FQDESV (reference sequence). The CDR3 sequence is CASSPPDTNTEAFF. Written as DNA, the CDR3 is TGTGCCAGCAGCCCACCGGACACGAACACTGAAGCTTTCTTT.

The sample holds many counts of this clonotype. The chain is built from TRBV7-9 and TRBJ1-2, with D possibly being TRBD1 (5 bases). CDR3 size: 14 residues. V shed 4 bases and J shed 1 base, with 10 bases lying between them. Per germline, CDR1 SEHNR and CDR2 FQNEAQ (reference sequence). This CDR3 is CASSYFDSNYGYTF. Here the CDR3 DNA reads TGTGCCAGCAGCTATTTCGACAGTAACTATGGCTACACCTTC. Complete variable domain (other parts from reference TRBV7-9 and TRBJ1-2): DTGVSQNPRHKITKRGQNVTFRCDPISEHNRLYWYRQTLGQGPEFLTYFQNEAQLEKSRLLSDRFSAERPKGSFSTLEIQRTEQGDSAMYLCASSYFDSNYGYTFGSGTRLTVV.

This rearrangement joins TRBV12-3 or TRBV12-4 to TRBJ1-5; D is unclear. This CDR3 is built from 13 residues. V was clipped by 6 bases and J by 5 bases, with 11 bases between them. This chain's CDR3 is CASSQGLHQPQHF. The CDR3 nucleotides read TGTGCCAGCAGCCAAGGGCTGCATCAGCCCCAGCATTTT.

The sample holds a few counts of this clonotype. One junction end disagrees with the germline gene, perhaps due to a read error. This chain uses TRBV7-7 with TRBJ2-2, with 14 bases aligning to TRBD2. This CDR3 is 17 amino acids long. Germline V lookup: CDR1 SSHAT, CDR2 FNYEAQ (reference sequence). DNA of the CDR3: TGTGCTAGCAGCTTAGGGACTAGCGGGGGAGTCACCGGGGAGCTGTTTTTT. Its protein is CASSLGTSGGVTGELFF.

The chain couples TRBV27 to TRBJ1-2, with a possible D match to TRBD1 (5 bases). CDR1 MNHEY and CDR2 SMNVEV come from the germline V gene (reference sequence). The CDR3 runs to 15 residues. V dropped 0 bases and J dropped 6 bases, with 14 bases sitting between them. The CDR3 reads CASSLSGTGLNGYTF. Written as DNA, the CDR3 is TGTGCCAGCAGTTTATCAGGGACCGGGTTAAATGGCTACACCTTC.

V and J are TRBV5-1 and TRBJ2-5, with TRBD2 identical over 8 bases. The CDR3 loop spans 15 amino acids. V lost 4 bases, J lost 4 bases, and 9 bases stayed unmatched. Germline V lookup: CDR1 SGHRS, CDR2 YFSETQ. The CDR3 region has the DNA TGCGCCAGCAGCCACACGCGGGGGGTTGGAGAGACCCAGTACTTC. It is translated as CASSHTRGVGETQYF. Full variable domain (outside the CDR3, taken from reference TRBV5-1 and TRBJ2-5): KAGVTQTPRYLIKTRGQQVTLSCSPISGHRSVSWYQQTPGQGLQFLFEYFSETQRNKGNFPGRFSGRQFSNSRSEMNVSTLELGDSALYLCASSHTRGVGETQYFGPGTRLLVL.

This chain links TRBV29-1 with TRBJ2-1; D might be TRBD1 or TRBD2, each matching 5 bases. Trimming cost V 4 bases and J 1 base, with 8 bases left between them. From germline, CDR1 is SQVTM and CDR2 ANQGSEA. The CDR3 totals 13 residues. CDR3 in DNA: TGCAGCGTTGTGGGGGTTTCCTACAATGAGCAGTTCTTC. Translation gives CSVVGVSYNEQFF.

Only a few counts were recorded for this clonotype. The genes are TRBV5-6 and TRBJ2-2; D could derive from TRBD1 or TRBD2 (5 bases each). This CDR3 region has 13 residues. Trimming took off 4 bases at V and 6 bases at J, with 10 bases between the two ends. The germline V gene encodes CDR1 SGHDT and CDR2 YYEEEE. The CDR3 nucleotides are TGTGCCAGCAGCGCCGGGGCCCCCGGGGAGCTGTTTTTT. Translated, it gives CASSAGAPGELFF.